These T cell receptor beta chains were read from a single sample in a study of T cell responses to AZD1222 COVID-19 vaccine. The data were produced by immunoSEQ multiplex PCR, yet TCRdb's version contains in-frame clones alone and is incomplete. In the table there are about 120,000 clones, approximately 85% of which are singletons. Sequencing used peripheral blood, obtained on day 0 of AZD1222 vaccination. The receptors derive from an adult in good health. CDR3s leave out the opening cysteine and the closing phenylalanine or tryptophan. Fields, in order: V gene, J gene, clone size, CDR3 protein. Rows give clone size only sometimes, using once, few, many, or a class for an expanded clone.

>TRBV20-1|TRBJ1-1|-
SASRAAGGNTEAF
>TRBV10-3|TRBJ1-3|few
AISAISPRSGNTIY
>TRBV2|TRBJ1-5|-
ASSDDSSKDQPQH
>TRBV6-6|TRBJ1-5|-
ASSLSRQPQH
>TRBV6-5|TRBJ2-5|-
ASSYSTDKGLETQY
>TRBV29-1|TRBJ2-1|-
SVGRGQGAGNEQF
>TRBV27|TRBJ1-2|few
ASSLRGASGYGYT
>TRBV3-1/TRBV3-2|TRBJ2-7|-
ASSPTGGTFREQY
>TRBV7-8|TRBJ1-5|-
ASRVQGSNQPQH
>TRBV25-1|TRBJ2-1|-
ASSSLGTQSEQF
>TRBV28|TRBJ2-1|-
ASRGGYNEQF
>TRBV7-9|TRBJ2-1|-
ASRQAPAEWGNEQF
>TRBV30|TRBJ1-1|few
AWSRQNTEAF
>TRBV2|TRBJ2-7|-
ASSRLAGGIYEQY
>TRBV4-1|TRBJ1-5|-
ASSHGTGLPQH
>TRBV9|TRBJ1-2|-
ASSVEEVEGYGYT
>TRBV5-1|TRBJ2-3|few
ATSPGQSTDTQY
>TRBV4-3|TRBJ1-5|few
ASSQELDRGLSSNQPQH
>TRBV19|TRBJ2-1|-
ASRRGTSGSSYNEQF
>TRBV12-3/TRBV12-4|TRBJ1-1|-
ASNRNTEAF
>TRBV5-4|TRBJ1-2|few
ASSPDILFGYT
>TRBV2|TRBJ1-5|-
ASLEGYGNQPQH
>TRBV5-4|TRBJ2-7|few
ASSLERASYEQY
>TRBV7-2|TRBJ2-3|-
ASSLGSGNTDTQY
>TRBV7-9|TRBJ1-2|-
ASSLERAPKDGYT
>TRBV29-1|TRBJ2-5|-
SVDRTEETQY
>TRBV27|TRBJ2-1|-
ASSFGTGGSEQF
>TRBV7-2|TRBJ2-7|-
ASSPAVAGREQY
>TRBV7-2|TRBJ1-2|-
ASSLGETGGYT
>TRBV5-6|TRBJ2-7|-
ASSAGQGRTDEQY
>TRBV6-5|TRBJ2-2|-
ASTYGQLDTGELF
>TRBV7-2|TRBJ2-1|-
ASSLRQGNNEQF
>TRBV7-2|TRBJ2-2|few
ASSFSSGSNTGELF
>TRBV11-2|TRBJ1-5|-
ASSLTGRWDQPQH
>TRBV11-1|TRBJ2-1|-
ASSWGQGTDNEQF
>TRBV7-2|TRBJ2-1|-
ASSLFVGTSGGSPF
>TRBV6-5|TRBJ2-5|once
ASSYRRYQETQY
>TRBV29-1|TRBJ1-1|-
SVASSSLSTEAF
>TRBV19|TRBJ2-1|-
ASSTSRGGNEQF
>TRBV24-1|TRBJ1-2|once
AIGGAGGYGYT
>TRBV7-2|TRBJ2-7|-
ASSLVRGSVGFEQY